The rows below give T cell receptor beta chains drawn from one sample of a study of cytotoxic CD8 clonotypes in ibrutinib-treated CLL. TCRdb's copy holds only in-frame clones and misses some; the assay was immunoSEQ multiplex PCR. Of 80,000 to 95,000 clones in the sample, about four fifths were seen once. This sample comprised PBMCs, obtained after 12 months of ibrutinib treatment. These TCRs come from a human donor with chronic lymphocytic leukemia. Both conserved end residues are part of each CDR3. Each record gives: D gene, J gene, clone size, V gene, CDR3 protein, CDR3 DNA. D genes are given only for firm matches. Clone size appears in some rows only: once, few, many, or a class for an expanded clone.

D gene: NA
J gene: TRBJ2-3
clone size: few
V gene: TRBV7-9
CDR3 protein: CASSLDVGFDTQYF
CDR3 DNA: TGTGCCAGCAGCTTAGATGTGGGGTTCGATACGCAGTATTTT

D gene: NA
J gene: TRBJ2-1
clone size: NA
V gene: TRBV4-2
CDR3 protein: CASSQAAGTDYNEQFF
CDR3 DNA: TGTGCCAGCAGCCAAGCCGCTGGGACGGACTACAATGAGCAGTTCTTC

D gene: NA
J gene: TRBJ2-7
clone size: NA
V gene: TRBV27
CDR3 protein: CASSSPQGYEQYF
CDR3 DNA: TGTGCCAGCAGTTCCCCACAGGGTTACGAGCAGTACTTC

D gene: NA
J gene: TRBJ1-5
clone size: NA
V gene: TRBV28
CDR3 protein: CASSLGGGNQPQHF
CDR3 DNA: TGTGCCAGCAGTTTAGGCGGGGGGAATCAGCCCCAGCATTTT

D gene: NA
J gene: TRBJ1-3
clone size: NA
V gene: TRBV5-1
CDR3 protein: CASSLGGSSGNTIYF
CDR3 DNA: TGCGCCAGCAGCTTGGGGGGGTCCTCTGGAAACACCATATATTTT

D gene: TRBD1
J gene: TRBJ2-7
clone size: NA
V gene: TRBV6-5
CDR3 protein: CASSYGQGAFDEQYF
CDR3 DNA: TGTGCCAGCAGTTACGGGCAGGGGGCTTTTGACGAGCAGTACTTC

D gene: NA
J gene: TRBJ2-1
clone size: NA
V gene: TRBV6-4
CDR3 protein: CASSPTQQGGDEQFF
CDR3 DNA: TGTGCCAGCAGCCCCACCCAACAGGGGGGGGATGAGCAGTTCTTC

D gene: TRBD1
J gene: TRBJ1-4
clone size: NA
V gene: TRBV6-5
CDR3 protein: CASSRDRGGDEKLFF
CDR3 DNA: TGTGCCAGCAGTCGGGACAGGGGAGGGGATGAAAAACTGTTTTTT

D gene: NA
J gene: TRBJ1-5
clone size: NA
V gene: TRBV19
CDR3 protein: CASDGGDGWISPQHF
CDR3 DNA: TGTGCCAGCGACGGGGGGGACGGATGGATCAGCCCCCAGCATTTT

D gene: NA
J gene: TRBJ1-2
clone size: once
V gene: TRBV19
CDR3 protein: CASTLGRVVYGYTF
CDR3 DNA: TGTGCCAGTACCCTCGGTCGGGTGGTCTATGGCTACACCTTC

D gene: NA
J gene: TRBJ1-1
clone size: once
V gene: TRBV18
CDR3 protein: CASSPHVGGTEAFF
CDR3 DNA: TGTGCCAGCTCACCCCACGTGGGGGGCACTGAAGCTTTCTTT